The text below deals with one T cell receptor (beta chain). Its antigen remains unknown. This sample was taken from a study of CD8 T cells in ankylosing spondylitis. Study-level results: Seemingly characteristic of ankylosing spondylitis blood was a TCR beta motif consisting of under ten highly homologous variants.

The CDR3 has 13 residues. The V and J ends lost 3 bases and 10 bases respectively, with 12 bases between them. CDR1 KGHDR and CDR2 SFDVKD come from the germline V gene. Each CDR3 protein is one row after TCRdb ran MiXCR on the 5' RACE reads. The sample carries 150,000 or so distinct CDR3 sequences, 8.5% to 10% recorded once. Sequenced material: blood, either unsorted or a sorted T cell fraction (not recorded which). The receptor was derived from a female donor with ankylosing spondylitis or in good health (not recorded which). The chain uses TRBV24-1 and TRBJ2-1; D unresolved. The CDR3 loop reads CATSDRLGREQFF. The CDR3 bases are TGTGCCACCAGTGATAGACTGGGAAGAGAGCAGTTCTTC.